The 23 T cell receptor beta chains below were found in one sample sequenced in a study of a mutant IDH1 vaccine in newly diagnosed glioma. These TCRs' antigens remain unknown. Time point defined: week 47, end of study. The content of each vaccine dose was 300 ug of mutant IDH1 20-mer peptide, and topical imiquimod accompanied it. The data were produced by immunoSEQ multiplex PCR, yet TCRdb's version contains in-frame clones alone and is incomplete. The sample yields 90,000 to 100,000 clones, around nine tenths seen once. Sequenced here: PBMCs, sampled from a glioma patient whose treatment included an IDH1 peptide vaccine. The receptor set was obtained from a woman between 45 and 60 years old with glioma.

This chain joins TRBV4-1 and TRBJ2-5; D not certain. V shed 0 bases and J shed 4 bases, with 6 bases lying between them. CDR3 length: 13 residues. Germline loops: CDR1 MGHRA, CDR2 YSYEKL. In nucleotides, the CDR3 is TGCGCCAGCAGCCAAGAACGGGCAGAGACCCAGTACTTC. Its translation: CASSQERAETQYF.

The gene calls are TRBV19 and TRBJ1-2, with D unclear. Per the germline V gene, CDR1 is LNHDA and CDR2 is SQIVND (reference sequence). This CDR3 has 14 residues. The CDR3 sequence: CASFGDLWNYGYTF. The CDR3 nucleotides are TGTGCTAGCTTCGGGGATCTGTGGAACTATGGCTACACCTTC.

CDR3 amino acids: CASSLMTNTEAFF. The CDR3 nucleotides are TGTGCCAGCAGCTTGATGACGAACACTGAAGCTTTCTTT. This rearrangement joins TRBV11-2 to TRBJ1-1, with D hard to call. This CDR3 has 13 amino acids. The ends were cut back, 3 bases at V and 1 base at J, with 6 bases in the middle. Germline-derived CDR1 and CDR2 are SGHAT and FQNNGV.

This clone was seen once. The chain uses TRBV7-3 and TRBJ2-2, with TRBD2 matching over 9 bases. Germline lookup yields CDR1 SGHTA and CDR2 FQGTGA. The V and J ends lost 5 bases and 6 bases, in that order; junction bases with no gene match: 7. The CDR3 has 15 amino acids. This chain's CDR3 is CASSVSGSRAGELFF. The CDR3 region has the DNA TGTGCCAGCAGCGTTAGCGGGAGTCGGGCCGGGGAGCTGTTTTTT.

The chain recombines TRBV28 with TRBJ2-4; D is possibly TRBD2 (7 bases). The CDR3 has 14 residues. V was trimmed by 7 bases and J by 6 bases, leaving 16 bases between them. CDR1 and CDR2 from the germline V gene are MDHEN and SYDVKM. This CDR3 reads CASTQGGEPNIQYF. Written as DNA, the CDR3 is TGTGCCAGCACCCAAGGGGGGGAGCCAAACATTCAGTACTTC.

The gene calls are TRBV28 and TRBJ2-7; TRBD2 might be the D (5 bases). V was pared by 6 bases and J by 2 bases, with 14 bases between. Looked up from germline, CDR1 is MDHEN and CDR2 is SYDVKM. The CDR3 is 14 amino acids. The CDR3 loop is CASRQPSGAYEQYF. CDR3 bases: TGTGCCAGCAGACAACCGAGCGGAGCCTACGAGCAGTACTTC.

CDR3 loop: CASSLGPINEQFF. CDR3 nucleotides: TGTGCCAGCAGCCTGGGGCCCATCAATGAGCAGTTCTTC. This sequence joins TRBV7-8 and TRBJ2-1; D may be TRBD1 (5 bases). The CDR3 is 13 amino acids. The germline CDR1 and CDR2 sequences are SGHVS and FQNEAQ. Trimming pared 5 bases from V and 6 bases from J, leaving 11 bases between.

This clone was seen once. DNA for the CDR3: TGTGCCAGCACCTTAGGGGACAGGGATGACGGGGAGCTGTTTTTT. It specifies CASTLGDRDDGELFF. This sequence joins TRBV28 and TRBJ2-2; 9 bases match TRBD1. Per the germline V gene, CDR1 is MDHEN and CDR2 is SYDVKM. V shed 7 bases and J 7 bases; nucleotides not matched to a gene: 10. The CDR3 length is 15 residues.

The chain uses TRBV18 and TRBJ1-5; 7 bases match TRBD1. The germline V gene encodes CDR1 KGHSH and CDR2 LQKENI. Germline trimming cut 5 bases from V and 11 bases from J; bases unmatched to any gene: 12. This CDR3 is built from 14 residues. For the CDR3, the DNA is TGTGCCAGCTCATCGACAGGGTACGAATGGGCCCAGCATTTT. Translation gives CASSSTGYEWAQHF.

The rearrangement joins TRBV28 to TRBJ2-5, with TRBD1 matching 8 bases. The CDR3 length is 14 residues. After removal of 5 bases from V and 4 bases from J, the junction contained 6 bases not matched to a gene. The V gene's germline CDR1 is MDHEN and CDR2 SYDVKM. Here the CDR3 DNA reads TGTGCCAGCAGTAAGGGACAGGCCGGAGAGACCCAGTACTTC. This codes for CASSKGQAGETQYF.

V usage is TRBV27 and J usage is TRBJ2-7; D may match TRBD1 or TRBD2 (5 bases each). Between the trimmed V and J ends, which lost 2 bases and 2 bases, there was a span of 13 bases. The CDR3 runs to 15 residues. CDR1 and CDR2 from the germline V gene are MNHEY and SMNVEV (reference sequence). CDR3 loop: CASSLGGSSPYEQYF. The CDR3 DNA reads as TGTGCCAGCAGTTTAGGGGGATCTTCCCCCTACGAGCAGTACTTC.

The V and J genes are TRBV19 and TRBJ2-5; D may be TRBD1 (6 bases). Trimming shortened V by 4 bases and J by 1 base, and 10 bases separated the two germline ends. CDR1 is LNHDA, CDR2 SQIVND, per germline (reference sequence). The CDR3 length is 14 residues. CDR3: CASSNRATQETQYF. The CDR3, as DNA: TGTGCCAGTAGTAACAGGGCAACCCAAGAGACCCAGTACTTC.

V and J are TRBV28 and TRBJ1-1; D is undetermined. The V gene lost 3 bases and the J gene lost 1 base, with 6 bases spanning the gap. Germline CDR1 and CDR2: MDHEN and SYDVKM. This CDR3 has 13 amino acids. CDR3 residues: CASSLSGNTEAFF. CDR3 in DNA: TGTGCCAGCAGTTTGTCCGGGAACACTGAAGCTTTCTTT.

CDR3 bases: TGTGCCAGCAGCTTGGGGCTAACTGACACAGATACGCAGTATTTT. Its translation: CASSLGLTDTDTQYF. The chain links TRBV5-4 to TRBJ2-3; no clear D gene. V gave up 0 bases and J gave up 2 bases, with 10 bases separating them. The CDR3 has 15 amino acids. In germline, CDR1 is SGHNT, CDR2 YYREEE (reference sequence).

The rearrangement links TRBV7-2 to TRBJ2-1, with 7 bases identical to TRBD2. The CDR3 is 15 residues long. Unmatched junction bases numbered 11, after V lost 5 bases and J lost 7 bases. The germline V gene encodes CDR1 SGHTA and CDR2 FQGNSA. The DNA for the CDR3 is TGTGCCAGCAGCCTGCAATTTTGGCGGGAGAATGAGCAGTTCTTC. Translating gives CASSLQFWRENEQFF.

This clone was observed once. The genes are TRBV29-1 and TRBJ2-7, with D possibly called TRBD1 or TRBD2 (6 bases each). The CDR3 spans 13 residues. The germline V gene encodes CDR1 SQVTM and CDR2 ANQGSEA. V lost 3 bases, J lost 3 bases, and 12 bases lay in between. CDR3 coding DNA: TGCAGCGTTGAGGGGGGCAGGGACTACGAGCAGTACTTC. Amino acids: CSVEGGRDYEQYF.

This chain connects TRBV7-1 to TRBJ1-2; D might be TRBD1 (6 bases). TRBV7-1 is placed among ORFs of uncertain function. V dropped 4 bases and J dropped 1 base, with 10 bases sitting between them. The CDR3 contains 14 residues. The CDR3 loop reads CASSFGGSNYGYTF. The DNA for the CDR3 is TGTGCCAGCAGCTTTGGGGGCAGTAACTATGGCTACACCTTC.

This clone came up once. This sequence joins TRBV2 and TRBJ2-1; D is uncertain. Germline values: CDR1 SNHLY, CDR2 FYNNEI. Trimming cost V 7 bases and J 0 bases, with 13 bases left between them. This CDR3 region has 15 residues. CDR3 loop: CASTFTEVSYNEQFF. The CDR3 DNA sequence: TGTGCCAGCACCTTCACAGAAGTCTCCTACAATGAGCAGTTCTTC.

The chain joins TRBV25-1 to TRBJ1-4, with 8 bases identical to TRBD1. CDR3 size: 16 residues. V shed 6 bases and J 7 bases; nucleotides not matched to a gene: 13. Germline V gene lookup returns CDR1 MGHDK and CDR2 SYGVNS. Here the CDR3 reads CASRSRQGAQGEKLFF. The CDR3 region has the DNA TGTGCCAGCAGATCCCGGCAGGGGGCACAGGGTGAAAAACTGTTTTTT.

The chain combines TRBV2 with TRBJ1-2; 10 bases are shared with TRBD1. Germline CDR1 reads SNHLY; CDR2 reads FYNNEI. The CDR3 is 14 residues long. J lost 7 bases, V lost 5 bases, and 7 bases had no gene match. The CDR3 region is CASSRDRGLGGYTF. The CDR3 nucleotides read TGTGCCAGCAGTCGGGACAGGGGTTTAGGTGGCTACACCTTC. Variable domain in full (rest from reference TRBV2 and TRBJ1-2): EPEVTQTPSHQVTQMGQEVILRCVPISNHLYFYWYRQILGQKVEFLVSFYNNEISEKSEIFDDQFSVERPDGSNFTLKIRSTKLEDSAMYFCASSRDRGLGGYTFGSGTRLTVV.

The gene calls are TRBV7-9 and TRBJ1-4; TRBD1 might be the D (5 bases). CDR3 length: 13 amino acids. Germline V gene sequence: CDR1 SEHNR, CDR2 FQNEAQ (reference sequence). V lost 2 bases, J lost 8 bases, and 9 bases lay in between. Here the CDR3 reads CASSLWGKEKLFF. As DNA, the CDR3 is TGTGCCAGCAGCTTATGGGGCAAAGAAAAACTGTTTTTT.

The chain has TRBV28 and TRBJ2-2; D might be TRBD1 (5 bases). The V and J ends lost 5 bases and 0 bases respectively, with 7 bases between them. Germline CDR1 is MDHEN and CDR2 is SYDVKM. This CDR3 has 14 residues. The CDR3 DNA sequence: TGTGCCAGCAGTGACAGAGCGAACACCGGGGAGCTGTTTTTT. Translation gives CASSDRANTGELFF.

The chain is built from TRBV6-1 and TRBJ2-5; 10 bases match TRBD1. The CDR3 covers 14 residues. V lost 3 bases, J lost 3 bases, and 1 base stayed unmatched. Per germline, CDR1 MNHNS and CDR2 SASEGT. CDR3 residues: CASSDGTGEETQYF. The DNA of the CDR3 is TGTGCCAGCAGTGACGGGACAGGGGAAGAGACCCAGTACTTC.